Here is one T cell receptor beta chain with its context. This sample was taken from a study of blood T cell repertoires in COVID-19. In the study overall: COVID-19 samples collected from the United States, Italy and Spain covered acute and convalescent phases. The cDNA or gDNA used as material had been derived from T cells, B-cell-depleted T cells, or PBMCs.

Germline CDR1 is KGHSH and CDR2 is LQKENI. V shed 3 bases and J shed 4 bases, with 13 bases lying between them. CDR3 size: 15 residues. Per the original methods: The authors estimated nucleated cell counts from reference gene primer amplification. Profiled with immunoSEQ multiplex PCR; TCRdb holds only in-frame clones, not every one. D and trimming were read from the DNA, whereas the V and J calls and clone size are those reported in that table. The table has some 95,000 clones, around 93% seen once; the top ten hold about 1.8%. Sequencing was carried out using peripheral blood. J is TRBJ2-1 and V is TRBV18, with D tentatively TRBD1 (5 bases). The receptor was isolated from a human donor with active COVID-19. The donor label of this sample is uncertain. The CDR3 protein is CASSPLRQIYNEQFF. CDR3 DNA sequence: TGTGCCAGCTCACCCTTAAGACAGATATACAATGAGCAGTTCTTC.